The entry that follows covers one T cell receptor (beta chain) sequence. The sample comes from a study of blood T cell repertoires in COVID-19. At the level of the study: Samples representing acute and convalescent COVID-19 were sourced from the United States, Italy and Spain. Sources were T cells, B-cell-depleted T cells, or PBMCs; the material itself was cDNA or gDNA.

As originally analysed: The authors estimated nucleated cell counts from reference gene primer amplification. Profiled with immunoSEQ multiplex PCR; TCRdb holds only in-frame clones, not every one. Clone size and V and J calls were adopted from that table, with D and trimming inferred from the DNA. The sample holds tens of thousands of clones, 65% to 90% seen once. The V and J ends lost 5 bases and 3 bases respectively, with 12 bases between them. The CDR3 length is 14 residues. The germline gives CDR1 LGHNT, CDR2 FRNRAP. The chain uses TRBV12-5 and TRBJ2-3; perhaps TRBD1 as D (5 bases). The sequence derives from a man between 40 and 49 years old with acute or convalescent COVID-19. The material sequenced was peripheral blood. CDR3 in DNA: TGTGCTAGTGGTATCAGGGTTTTAACAGATACGCAGTATTTT. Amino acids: CASGIRVLTDTQYF.